Reported below is one T cell receptor (beta chain). This record comes from a study of cytomegalovirus exposure and HLA in healthy donors. Background on the study: The roughly 120 validation repertoires, a later analysis reported, used the same platform as the approximately 670 first-cohort repertoires.

V lost 4 bases and J 1 base, leaving 8 bases between the germline ends. There are 14 residues in the CDR3. Germline-derived CDR1 and CDR2 are SNHLY and FYNNEI. The protocol was immunoSEQ multiplex PCR, while the TCRdb copy is restricted to in-frame clones and leaves out a portion. The data show 150,000 to 200,000 clones, approximately 96% seen once. The sequenced sample was PBMCs. This sequence was found in a woman aged 18-29 years in good health and CMV-seronegative. The V and J genes are TRBV2 and TRBJ1-5; tentative D call: TRBD1 (6 bases). The CDR3 nucleotides read TGTGCCAGCAGTGGGGACAAAAGCAATCAGCCCCAGCATTTT. Its protein is CASSGDKSNQPQHF.